These T cell receptor beta chains were read from a single sample in a study of Graves' ophthalmopathy and Graves' hyperthyroidism. Each CDR3 protein gets one entry after TCRdb re-called the multiplex PCR reads with MiXCR. There are 900,000 to 1,200,000 distinct CDR3 sequences in the sample; 35% to 40% occur only once, and roughly 10% lies in the top ten. Sequencing was done on a sample of peripheral blood or thyroid tissue (not recorded which). The receptor set was obtained from an adult man with Graves' hyperthyroidism. CDR3s include the opening cysteine and the closing phenylalanine or tryptophan.

15,TRBV7-9,CASRSGTGKNTEAFF
13,TRBV7-9,CASSLVGGYEQYF
16,TRBV7-3,CASSFRDRGYHSPLHF
15,TRBV7-2,CASSVPGRDTDTQYF
15,TRBV10-3,CAISVAPAASREAFF
17,TRBV7-8,CASSDGIPGRINSPLHF
12,TRBV24-1,CATSGLNYEQYF
13,TRBV25-1,CATNQSSLGGYTF
12,TRBV29-1,CSVEDKDYGYTF
15,TRBV7-9,CASSSPTSGGREQYF
16,TRBV4-1,CASSQGSGRTGNTIYF
13,TRBV14,CASSQGHNLVQYF
15,TRBV7-7,CASSFRLALQETQYF